Listed below are T cell receptor beta chains from one sample, sequenced in a study of blood T cells in healthy people across ages. One entry per CDR3 protein, called by TCRdb with MiXCR from the 5' RACE reads. The sample holds 1.4 million or so distinct CDR3 sequences, 42% seen once. The sequenced sample was blood. The source is a woman younger than 30 in good health. CDR3s include the opening cysteine and the closing phenylalanine or tryptophan. Fields, in order: D gene, clone size, V gene, CDR3 length, J gene, CDR3 DNA, CDR3 protein. The D gene is left open where the match is weak. A row's size may be missing; if present it is once, few, many or a size class.

>-|many|TRBV12-5|14|TRBJ2-1
TGTGCTAGTGGTTTGGTGGCAGGGTCAGATGAGCAGTTCTTC
CASGLVAGSDEQFF
>-|few|TRBV30|13|TRBJ1-1
TGTGCCTGGTCTCCGTTGAGGAACACTGAAGCTTTCTTT
CAWSPLRNTEAFF
>-|few|TRBV20-1|13|TRBJ2-7
TGCAGTGCTAGGGACTCCACCGTCTACGAGCAGTACTTC
CSARDSTVYEQYF
>TRBD2|-|TRBV7-9|18|TRBJ2-4
TGTGCCAGCAGCTTTGCCCTAGCGGGAGTGGGGACCAAAAACATTCAGTACTTC
CASSFALAGVGTKNIQYF
>-|-|TRBV28|17|TRBJ2-1
TGTGCCAGCAGTTTTCCGGCCGGGATCAGCTCCTACAATGAGCAGTTCTTC
CASSFPAGISSYNEQFF
>-|many|TRBV29-1|13|TRBJ2-1
TGCAGCGTTGGGTTGAGCTCCTACAATGAGCAGTTCTTC
CSVGLSSYNEQFF
>-|-|TRBV12-3/TRBV12-4|13|TRBJ1-2
TGTGCCAGCAGTGTATCCGGCAGTGTCGGCTACACCTTC
CASSVSGSVGYTF
>-|-|TRBV12-5|15|TRBJ1-5
TGTGCTAGTGGTTTGGACAGGGTGGGCGGACAGCCCCAGCATTTT
CASGLDRVGGQPQHF
>-|-|TRBV7-6|17|TRBJ1-1
TGTGCCAGCAGCTTAGCGGGCAACAAATTTCTGAACACTGAAGCTTTCTTT
CASSLAGNKFLNTEAFF
>-|-|TRBV15|15|TRBJ2-1
TGTGCCACCAGCAGAGAGGCCTTGGGTACCGGTGAGCAGTTCTTC
CATSREALGTGEQFF
>TRBD1|-|TRBV4-1|16|TRBJ2-1
TGCGCCGGCAGCCCGTTCGTGGGACAGGTTTACAATGAGCAGTTCTTC
CAGSPFVGQVYNEQFF
>-|few|TRBV4-2|16|TRBJ2-3
TGTGCCAGCAGCCAAGATGTACGGAGTGTCACAGATACGCAGTATTTT
CASSQDVRSVTDTQYF
>-|-|TRBV6-5|15|TRBJ1-1
TGTGCCAGCAGCCGGGGAGGGAGGGCGCTCACTGAAGCTTTCTTT
CASSRGGRALTEAFF
>-|-|TRBV12-3/TRBV12-4|15|TRBJ1-2
TGTGCCAGCAGTTCAACACCCGACAGCCAACTGGGCTACACCTTC
CASSSTPDSQLGYTF
>-|few|TRBV27|13|TRBJ2-5
TGTGCCAGCAGGCCGGCGACCTTCAATGAGCAGTACTTC
CASRPATFNEQYF
>TRBD1|few|TRBV7-2|15|TRBJ1-5
TGTGCCAGCAGCATTGGACAGGGTAGGGGTCAGCCCCAGCATTTT
CASSIGQGRGQPQHF
>TRBD1|-|TRBV2|15|TRBJ2-1
TGTGCCAGCAGTGAAGAGGGGGCTTCCTACAATGAGCAGTTCTTC
CASSEEGASYNEQFF
>-|-|TRBV4-1|16|TRBJ2-1
TGCGCCAGCAGCCCTGCAACTAACAGGGCGGACAATGAGCAGTTCTTC
CASSPATNRADNEQFF
>-|-|TRBV6-5|13|TRBJ2-2
TGTGCCAGCAGTTGCCCCGTTACACGGGAGCTGTTTTTT
CASSCPVTRELFF
>-|few|TRBV7-2|17|TRBJ1-2
TGTGCCAGCAGCTTAGCGCCCGGGGCGTCGGCGAACTATGGCTACACCTTC
CASSLAPGASANYGYTF
>TRBD2|many|TRBV20-1|15|TRBJ2-2
TGCAGTGCTCAGGATGGCGGGAGTCGGGCCGGGGAGCTGTTTTTT
CSAQDGGSRAGELFF
>-|few|TRBV28|14|TRBJ2-7
TGTGCCAGCAGTTTAGAGGGGATCCCCTACGAGCAGTACTTC
CASSLEGIPYEQYF
>TRBD1|few|TRBV24-1|16|TRBJ2-1
TGTGCCACCAGTGATTCCGGGCGACAGGGCTACAATGAGCAGTTCTTC
CATSDSGRQGYNEQFF
>TRBD2|few|TRBV7-8|14|TRBJ2-7
TGTGCCAGCAGCTCCATCGCGGGGGTCCACGAGCAGTACTTC
CASSSIAGVHEQYF
>-|many|TRBV11-2|14|TRBJ2-5
TGTGCCAGCAGCCCCCTGAAAGGGGTTCGGTCCCAGTACTTC
CASSPLKGVRSQYF
>-|-|TRBV6-2/TRBV6-3|15|TRBJ1-5
TGTGCCAGCAGTTATGTCGGAATTAGCAATCAGCCCCAGCATTTT
CASSYVGISNQPQHF
>-|few|TRBV6-1|17|TRBJ1-1
TGTGCCAGCAGACTCCAAACGGGAGGAGGGAAGAACACTGAAGCTTTCTTT
CASRLQTGGGKNTEAFF
>TRBD1|-|TRBV6-6|13|TRBJ2-1
TGTGCCAGCAGTTCCCAGGGACAGGCGGAGCAGTTCTTC
CASSSQGQAEQFF
>-|-|TRBV28|14|TRBJ1-4
TGTGCCAGCAGGGTGTTCGCAACTAATGAAAAACTGTTTTTT
CASRVFATNEKLFF
>-|-|TRBV12-3/TRBV12-4|13|TRBJ2-7
TGTGCCAGCAGACCTGGACAGATGGGCGAGCAGTACTTC
CASRPGQMGEQYF
>-|-|TRBV7-9|15|TRBJ1-4
TGTGCCAGCAGCTTAGTGGGGGCCCTCGATGAAAAACTGTTTTTT
CASSLVGALDEKLFF
>TRBD2|-|TRBV28|16|TRBJ2-3
TGTGCCAGCAGAGAACTAGCGGCCCCGGGCGCAGATACGCAGTATTTT
CASRELAAPGADTQYF
>-|-|TRBV2|14|TRBJ2-3
TGTGCCAGCAGGGGGACAAGGAACACAGATACGCAGTATTTT
CASRGTRNTDTQYF
>TRBD2|-|TRBV7-9|16|TRBJ2-3
TGTGCCAGCAGCTTTACTAGCGGGAGAAGAACAGATACGCAGTATTTT
CASSFTSGRRTDTQYF
>-|-|TRBV5-1|14|TRBJ1-2
TGCGCCAGCAGCCCGAGACAGGACACATATGGCTACACCTTC
CASSPRQDTYGYTF
>-|-|TRBV6-5|16|TRBJ1-2
TGTGCCAGCAGTTACGTTGCAGGTCGGGCGTACTATGGCTACACCTTC
CASSYVAGRAYYGYTF